This TCR beta chain was profiled in a study of T cell clonotyping in hematopoietic cell transplantation. Findings of the study overall: Recipient TCR diversity dropped after transplant; expanded clonotypes rose from day 30 to 180. At the given depth, recipient repertoires were over 95% de novo clonotypes.

Worth noting for this clone: The antigen remains unidentified.

Measured with immunoSEQ multiplex PCR; TCRdb has only the in-frame clones, and not every one. The sample has 14,000 or so clones; about 98% are singletons. Samples: about 28 days before transplant, then days 30, 100 and 180 after. Germline CDR1 reads MGHDK; CDR2 reads SYGVNS. V lost 4 bases and J 1 base, leaving 14 bases between the germline ends. The CDR3 covers 16 residues. The clonotype comes from a female patient between 50 and 59 years old who had an allogeneic stem cell transplant from an unrelated donor, so T cells may come from the graft donor. Some clones in this sample may be carry-over from other donors' samples. Specimen: peripheral blood mononuclear cells, collected 30 days after allogeneic stem cell transplant. The J gene is TRBJ1-3, the V gene TRBV25-1, with D perhaps matching TRBD1 (5 bases). CDR3 sequence (DNA): TGTGCCAGCAGTGTCCGGGGGGAAAGTTCTGGAAACACCATATATTTT. Translating it yields CASSVRGESSGNTIYF.